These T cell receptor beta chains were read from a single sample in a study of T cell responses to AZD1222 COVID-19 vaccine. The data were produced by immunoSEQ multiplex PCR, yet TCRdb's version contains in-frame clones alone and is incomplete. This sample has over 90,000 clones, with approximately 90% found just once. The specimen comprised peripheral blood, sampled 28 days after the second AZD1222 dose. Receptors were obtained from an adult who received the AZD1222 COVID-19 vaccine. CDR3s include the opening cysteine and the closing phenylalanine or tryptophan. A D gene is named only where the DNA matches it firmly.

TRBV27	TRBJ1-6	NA	CASRTVIRSDSNSPLHF
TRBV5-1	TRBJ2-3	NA	CASRTTDTGYTDTQYF
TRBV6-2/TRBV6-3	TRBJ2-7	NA	CASSYSLETFYF
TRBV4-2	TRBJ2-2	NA	CASSQGGGAGELFF
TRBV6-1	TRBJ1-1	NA	CASSVGRGGYMNTEAFF
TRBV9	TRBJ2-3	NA	CASSRRTAASDTQYF
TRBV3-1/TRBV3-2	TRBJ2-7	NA	CASSPDHSYEQYF
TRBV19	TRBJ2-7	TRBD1	CASSPRQGTYEQYF
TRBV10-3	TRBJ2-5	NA	CAISDGAESGETQYF
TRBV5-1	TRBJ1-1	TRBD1	CASSSAQGAATEAFF
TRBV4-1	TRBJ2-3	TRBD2	CASSQDRLAGRTDTQYF
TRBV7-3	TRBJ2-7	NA	CASSSGADYEQYF